This T cell receptor beta chain was recovered during a study of STAT5B mutations in CD4+ large granular lymphocyte leukemia. General study points: Patient CD4-sorted repertoires looked more clonal than healthy CD4+ repertoires, even without putative leukemic clones.

Some clones are missing from TCRdb's copy, which holds only in-frame ones; the method was immunoSEQ multiplex PCR. Of just under 35,000 clones listed, about 70% are singletons. About this clone: As yet, its antigen is unknown.

This CDR3 has 13 amino acids. Germline values: CDR1 SGHDT, CDR2 YYEEEE. Between the trimmed V and J ends, which lost 4 bases and 2 bases, there was a span of 8 bases. The TCR sequence derives from a human donor in good health. The chain employs TRBV5-6 and TRBJ2-3; D is undetermined. Sequenced material: CD4+ T cells from blood buffy coats. Here the CDR3 DNA reads TGTGCCAGCAGCAACACTTACACAGATACGCAGTATTTT. Residues: CASSNTYTDTQYF.